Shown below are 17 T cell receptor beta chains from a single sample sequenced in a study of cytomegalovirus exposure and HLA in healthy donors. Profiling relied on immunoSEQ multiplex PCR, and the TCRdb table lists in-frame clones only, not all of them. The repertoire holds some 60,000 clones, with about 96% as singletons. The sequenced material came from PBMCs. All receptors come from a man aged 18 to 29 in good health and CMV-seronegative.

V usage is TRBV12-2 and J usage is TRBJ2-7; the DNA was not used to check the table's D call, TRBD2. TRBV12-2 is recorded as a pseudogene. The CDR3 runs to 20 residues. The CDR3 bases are TGTGCAAGTCGCCACACTCGTCCCGGGACTAGCGGGAGGGCCCAGAACGAGCAGTACTTC. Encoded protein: CASRHTRPGTSGRAQNEQYF.

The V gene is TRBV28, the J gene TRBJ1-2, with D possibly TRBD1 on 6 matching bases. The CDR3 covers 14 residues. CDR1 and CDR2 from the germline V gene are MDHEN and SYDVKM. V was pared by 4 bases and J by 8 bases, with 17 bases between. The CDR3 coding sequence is TGTGCCAGCAGTTCAATCCAGGGGAGGGAGGGCTACACCTTC. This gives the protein CASSSIQGREGYTF.

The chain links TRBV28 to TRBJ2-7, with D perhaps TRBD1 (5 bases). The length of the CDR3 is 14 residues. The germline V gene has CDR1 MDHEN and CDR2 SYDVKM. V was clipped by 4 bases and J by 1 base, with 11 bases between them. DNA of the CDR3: TGTGCCAGCAGTTGGGGCAGACCGTCCTACGAGCAGTACTTC. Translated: CASSWGRPSYEQYF.

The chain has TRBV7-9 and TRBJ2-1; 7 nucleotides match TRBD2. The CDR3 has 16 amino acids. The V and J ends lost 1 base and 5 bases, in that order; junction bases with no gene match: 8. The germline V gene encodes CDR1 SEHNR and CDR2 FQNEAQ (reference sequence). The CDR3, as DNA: TGTGCCAGCAGCTTAGTTGGCCTAGCGGAGAACAATGAGCAGTTCTTC. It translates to CASSLVGLAENNEQFF. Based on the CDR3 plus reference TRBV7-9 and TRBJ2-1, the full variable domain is DTGVSQNPRHKITKRGQNVTFRCDPISEHNRLYWYRQTLGQGPEFLTYFQNEAQLEKSRLLSDRFSAERPKGSFSTLEIQRTEQGDSAMYLCASSLVGLAENNEQFFGPGTRLTVL.

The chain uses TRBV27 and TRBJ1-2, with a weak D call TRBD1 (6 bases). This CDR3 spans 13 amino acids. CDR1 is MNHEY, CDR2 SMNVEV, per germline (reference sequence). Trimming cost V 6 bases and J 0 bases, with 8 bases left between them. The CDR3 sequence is CASRGAANYGYTF. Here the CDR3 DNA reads TGTGCCAGCAGGGGGGCAGCTAACTATGGCTACACCTTC.

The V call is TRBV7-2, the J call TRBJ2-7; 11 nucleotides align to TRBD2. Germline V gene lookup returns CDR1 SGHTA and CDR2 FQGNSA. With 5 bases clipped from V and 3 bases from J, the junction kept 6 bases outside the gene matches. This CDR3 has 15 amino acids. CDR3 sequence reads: CASSLGLAGNYEQYF. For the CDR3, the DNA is TGTGCCAGCAGCCTAGGACTAGCGGGCAACTACGAGCAGTACTTC.

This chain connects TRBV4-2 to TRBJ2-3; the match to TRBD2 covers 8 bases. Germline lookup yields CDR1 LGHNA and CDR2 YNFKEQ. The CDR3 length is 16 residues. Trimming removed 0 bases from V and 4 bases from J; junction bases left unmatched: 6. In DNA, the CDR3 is TGTGCCAGCAGCCAAGACAAGGGCGGGGGGCCAGATACGCAGTATTTT. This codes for CASSQDKGGGPDTQYF.

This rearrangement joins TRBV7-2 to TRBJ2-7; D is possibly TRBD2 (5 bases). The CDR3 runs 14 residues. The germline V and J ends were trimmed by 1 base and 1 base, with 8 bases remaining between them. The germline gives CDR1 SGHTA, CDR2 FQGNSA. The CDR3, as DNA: TGTGCCAGCAGCTTAGTCGGGGAATCCTACGAGCAGTACTTC. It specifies CASSLVGESYEQYF.

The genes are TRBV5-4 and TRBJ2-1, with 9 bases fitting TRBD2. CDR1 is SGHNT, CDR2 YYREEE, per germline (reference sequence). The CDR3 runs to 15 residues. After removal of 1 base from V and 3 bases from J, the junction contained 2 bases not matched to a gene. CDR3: CASSLISGSYNEQFF. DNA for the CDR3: TGTGCCAGCAGCTTGATTAGCGGGAGCTACAATGAGCAGTTCTTC.

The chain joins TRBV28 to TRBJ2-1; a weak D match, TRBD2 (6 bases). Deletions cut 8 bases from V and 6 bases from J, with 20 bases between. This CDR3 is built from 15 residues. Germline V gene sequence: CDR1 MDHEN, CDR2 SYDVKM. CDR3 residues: CASGRGAGGVNEQFF. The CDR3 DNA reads TGTGCCAGCGGTCGAGGGGCAGGAGGGGTCAATGAGCAGTTCTTC.

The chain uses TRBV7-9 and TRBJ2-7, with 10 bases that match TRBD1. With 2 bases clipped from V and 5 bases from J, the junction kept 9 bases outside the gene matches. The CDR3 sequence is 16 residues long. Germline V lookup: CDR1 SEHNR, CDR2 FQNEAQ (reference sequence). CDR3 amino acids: CASSLLFGTGDDEQYF. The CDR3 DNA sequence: TGTGCCAGCAGCTTACTTTTCGGGACAGGGGACGACGAGCAGTACTTC.

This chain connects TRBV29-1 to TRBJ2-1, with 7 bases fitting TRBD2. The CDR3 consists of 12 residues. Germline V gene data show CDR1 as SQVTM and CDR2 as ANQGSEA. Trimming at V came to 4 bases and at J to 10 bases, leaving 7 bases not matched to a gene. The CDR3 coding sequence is TGCAGCGTTGGGGGGGGTATCTGGGAGCAGTTCTTC. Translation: CSVGGGIWEQFF.

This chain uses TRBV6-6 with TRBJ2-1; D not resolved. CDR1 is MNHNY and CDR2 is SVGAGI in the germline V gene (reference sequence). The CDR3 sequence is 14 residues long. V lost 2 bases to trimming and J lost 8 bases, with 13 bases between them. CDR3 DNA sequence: TGTGCCAGCAGTTACGTGCTTAAGAGCGATGAGCAGTTCTTC. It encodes CASSYVLKSDEQFF.

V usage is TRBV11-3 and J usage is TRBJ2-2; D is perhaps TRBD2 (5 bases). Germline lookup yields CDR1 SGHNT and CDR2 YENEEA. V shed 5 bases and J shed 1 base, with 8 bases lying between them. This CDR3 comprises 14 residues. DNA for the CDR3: TGTGCCAGCAGCAGGACTTTGAACACCGGGGAGCTGTTTTTT. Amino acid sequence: CASSRTLNTGELFF.

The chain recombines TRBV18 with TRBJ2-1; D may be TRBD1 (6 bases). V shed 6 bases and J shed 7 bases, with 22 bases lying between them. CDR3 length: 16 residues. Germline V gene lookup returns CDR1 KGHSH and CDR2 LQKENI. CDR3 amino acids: CASSPESRGSWNEQFF. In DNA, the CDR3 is TGTGCCAGCTCCCCGGAAAGTAGGGGGAGCTGGAATGAGCAGTTCTTC.

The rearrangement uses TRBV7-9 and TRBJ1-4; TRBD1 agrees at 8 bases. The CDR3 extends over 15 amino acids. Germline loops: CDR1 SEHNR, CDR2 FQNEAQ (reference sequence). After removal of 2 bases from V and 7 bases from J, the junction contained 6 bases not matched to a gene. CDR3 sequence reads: CASSLNHQGAEKLFF. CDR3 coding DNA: TGTGCCAGCAGCTTAAATCACCAGGGGGCTGAAAAACTGTTTTTT.

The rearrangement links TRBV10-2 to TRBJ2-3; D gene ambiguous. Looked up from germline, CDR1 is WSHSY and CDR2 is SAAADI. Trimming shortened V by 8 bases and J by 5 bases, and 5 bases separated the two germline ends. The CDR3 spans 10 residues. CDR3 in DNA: TGCGCCAGCGTAGAAGATACGCAGTATTTT. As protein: CASVEDTQYF.